One sample yielded the 23 T cell receptor beta chains listed below, sequenced in a study of cytomegalovirus exposure and HLA in healthy donors. Sequencing used immunoSEQ multiplex PCR; TCRdb keeps in-frame clones, though not all of them. The data contain 45,000 to 65,000 clones, about nine tenths of them singletons. The sample comprised PBMCs. These receptors came from a woman aged 18-30 years in good health and CMV-seropositive.

The rearrangement joins TRBV13 to TRBJ2-1; no clear D. Trimming cost V 5 bases and J 5 bases, with 7 bases left between them. Germline V gene sequence: CDR1 PRHDT, CDR2 FYEKMQ (reference sequence). The CDR3 covers 12 residues. The CDR3 loop is CASSPGNNEQFF. CDR3 in DNA: TGTGCCAGCAGCCCAGGAAACAATGAGCAGTTCTTC.

In nucleotides, the CDR3 is TGCAGCGTTGAAGGTCCTGCTAGCGGCGGTAGGCAGTATTTT. Its translation is CSVEGPASGGRQYF. J is TRBJ2-3 and V is TRBV29-1, with 7 bases matching TRBD2. The V gene end was trimmed by 1 base and the J gene end by 11 bases; junction bases not matched to a gene: 12. The CDR3 covers 14 residues. CDR1 is SQVTM and CDR2 is ANQGSEA in the germline V gene.

This clone has only one observation. The chain is built from TRBV5-4 and TRBJ2-2; TRBD2 aligns across 12 bases. V shed 4 bases and J 6 bases; nucleotides not matched to a gene: 10. The CDR3 is 17 amino acids. The germline V gene has CDR1 SGHNT and CDR2 YYREEE (reference sequence). CDR3 sequence (DNA): TGTGCCAGCAGCCGGATGACTAGCGGGGGCTACCCCGGGGAGCTGTTTTTT. Translating it yields CASSRMTSGGYPGELFF.

V is TRBV7-9 and J is TRBJ2-1; the D is unclear. Trimming took 4 bases from V and 8 from J, leaving 12 bases between them. In germline, CDR1 is SEHNR, CDR2 FQNEAQ (reference sequence). CDR3 length: 13 residues. CDR3 bases: TGTGCCAGCAGCTCACCGCTGGCTGATGAGCAGTTCTTC. It encodes CASSSPLADEQFF.

The chain joins TRBV5-1 to TRBJ2-3; 9 bases agree with TRBD2. The germline CDR1 and CDR2 sequences are SGHRS and YFSETQ. The length of the CDR3 is 18 residues. V was pared by 5 bases and J by 2 bases, with 15 bases of the junction left unmatched. For the CDR3, the DNA is TGCGCCAGCAGACGTACGGGACGTGGCGGGGGGGACACAGATACGCAGTATTTT. Its translation is CASRRTGRGGGDTDTQYF. Together with reference TRBV5-1 and TRBJ2-3, the CDR3 gives the full variable domain: KAGVTQTPRYLIKTRGQQVTLSCSPISGHRSVSWYQQTPGQGLQFLFEYFSETQRNKGNFPGRFSGRQFSNSRSEMNVSTLELGDSALYLCASRRTGRGGGDTDTQYFGPGTRLTVL.

The V gene is TRBV7-9, the J gene TRBJ2-3; 11 bases are a match to TRBD1. The junction had 5 bases not matched to a gene; V was cut back by 6 bases and J by 3 bases. Germline CDR1 reads SEHNR; CDR2 reads FQNEAQ (reference sequence). This CDR3 is built from 15 residues. The CDR3 bases are TGTGCCAGCAGTTCGGGACAGGGGGGGACAGATACGCAGTATTTT. Translated, it gives CASSSGQGGTDTQYF.

DNA of the CDR3: TGTGCCAGCAGCGTAGACGGTACTCGAGAGACCCAGTACTTC. Its translation is CASSVDGTRETQYF. The rearrangement joins TRBV9 to TRBJ2-5, with D unresolved. The germline V gene has CDR1 SGDLS and CDR2 YYNGEE. V was clipped by 0 bases and J by 4 bases, with 10 bases between them. The CDR3 length is 14 residues. The complete variable domain, with remaining parts taken from reference TRBV9 and TRBJ2-5, reads DSGVTQTPKHLITATGQRVTLRCSPRSGDLSVYWYQQSLDQGLQFLIQYYNGEERAKGNILERFSAQQFPDLHSELNLSSLELGDSALYFCASSVDGTRETQYFGPGTRLLVL.

This clone was seen more than once but under ten times. V and J are TRBV12-5 and TRBJ2-7, with no clear D. The CDR3 loop spans 13 amino acids. V was trimmed by 2 bases and J by 7 bases, leaving 12 bases between them. Per germline, CDR1 LGHNT and CDR2 FRNRAP. Written as DNA, the CDR3 is TGTGCTAGTGGTTTGTCCCCAGGTCGGGAGCAGTACTTC. It specifies CASGLSPGREQYF.

V is TRBV5-4 and J is TRBJ2-7; TRBD1 matches at 7 bases. Germline V gene sequence: CDR1 SGHNT, CDR2 YYREEE (reference sequence). The ends lost 0 bases at V and 0 bases at J; junction bases unmatched: 3. This CDR3 spans 15 amino acids. The CDR3 bases are TGTGCCAGCAGCTTGGGTGGACAGGCCTCCTACGAGCAGTACTTC. Its protein product is CASSLGGQASYEQYF.

V gene TRBV2 combines with J gene TRBJ2-4; 14 nucleotides line up with TRBD2. Germline V lookup: CDR1 SNHLY, CDR2 FYNNEI. V lost 8 bases and J lost 5; bases outside the gene matches: 8. The CDR3 extends over 16 amino acids. The CDR3 bases are TGTGCCAGCGGACTAGCGGGGGGCAATTTTCAAAACATTCAGTACTTC. Encoded protein: CASGLAGGNFQNIQYF.

This chain uses TRBV4-1 with TRBJ2-5, with D perhaps TRBD1 (5 bases). Per germline, CDR1 MGHRA and CDR2 YSYEKL. The ends were cut back, 4 bases at V and 4 bases at J, with 13 bases in the middle. The CDR3 runs 14 residues. The CDR3 is CASSPTGKGETQYF. The CDR3 DNA reads as TGCGCCAGCAGCCCCACAGGAAAAGGAGAGACCCAGTACTTC.

J is TRBJ1-6 and V is TRBV29-1, with D perhaps matching TRBD1 (5 bases). V was shortened by 6 bases and J by 10 bases, with 16 bases between the two germline ends. The CDR3 totals 13 residues. Germline V gene lookup returns CDR1 SQVTM and CDR2 ANQGSEA. In DNA, the CDR3 is TGCAGCGTGACGGACACGTCGTGGTCACCCCTCCACTTT. Amino acid sequence: CSVTDTSWSPLHF.

This clone turned up a few times. V and J are TRBV27 and TRBJ1-6; TRBD1 aligns across 7 bases. The CDR3 is 16 residues long. CDR1 is MNHEY and CDR2 is SMNVEV in the germline V gene (reference sequence). With V trimmed by 6 bases and J by 9 bases, 14 bases remained unmatched. The CDR3 reads CASRILATGKSSPLHF. The CDR3 DNA reads as TGTGCCAGCAGGATTCTGGCGACAGGGAAAAGTTCACCCCTCCACTTT.

The chain uses TRBV5-4 and TRBJ1-1; no reliable D call. The CDR3 is 15 residues long. V lost 0 bases and J lost 1, with 10 bases in between. CDR1 and CDR2 (germline): SGHNT, YYREEE (reference sequence). In DNA, the CDR3 is TGTGCCAGCAGCTTGGACAGCCGGAAGAACACTGAAGCTTTCTTT. Residues: CASSLDSRKNTEAFF.

The chain joins TRBV28 to TRBJ2-5; D ambiguous. With 0 bases removed from V and 5 bases from J, the gap between germline ends came to 7 bases. There are 13 residues in the CDR3. Per the germline V gene, CDR1 is MDHEN and CDR2 is SYDVKM. Written as DNA, the CDR3 is TGTGCCAGCAGTTTATGGTCTGAGGAGACCCAGTACTTC. Protein: CASSLWSEETQYF.

The chain is built from TRBV28 and TRBJ2-5; TRBD1 aligns across 9 bases. CDR1 and CDR2 from the germline V gene are MDHEN and SYDVKM. V dropped 4 bases and J dropped 4; count of bases not matched to a gene: 4. This CDR3 spans 14 amino acids. The DNA of the CDR3 is TGTGCCAGCAGTTCCTCGGACAGGGGAGAGACCCAGTACTTC. Its protein product is CASSSSDRGETQYF.

The chain is built from TRBV5-1 and TRBJ2-3; TRBD2 agrees at 9 bases. CDR1 and CDR2 from the germline V gene are SGHRS and YFSETQ. The V segment lost 3 bases and the J segment 6 bases; nucleotides outside the gene matches: 2. The CDR3 runs 13 residues. DNA of the CDR3: TGCGCCAGCAGCTCGCTAGCGGGGGATACGCAGTATTTT. Translating gives CASSSLAGDTQYF.

The V call is TRBV27, the J call TRBJ2-7, with TRBD1 matching 7 bases. With V trimmed by 3 bases and J by 2 bases, 1 base remained unmatched. The CDR3 sequence is 13 residues long. Germline V CDR1 and CDR2: MNHEY, SMNVEV (reference sequence). The CDR3 spells CASSFGTAYEQYF. The CDR3 DNA reads as TGTGCCAGCAGTTTCGGGACAGCCTACGAGCAGTACTTC.

This sequence joins TRBV5-4 and TRBJ1-5; D not certain. The CDR3 loop spans 14 amino acids. V lost 2 bases to trimming and J lost 7 bases, with 13 bases between them. Germline CDR1 is SGHNT and CDR2 is YYREEE (reference sequence). The CDR3 DNA is TGTGCCAGCAGCTTTCGAGGGTCTGGGCAGCCCCAGCATTTT. Translation gives CASSFRGSGQPQHF. Full variable domain (outside the CDR3, taken from reference TRBV5-4 and TRBJ1-5): ETGVTQSPTHLIKTRGQQVTLRCSSQSGHNTVSWYQQALGQGPQFIFQYYREEENGRGNFPPRFSGLQFPNYSSELNVNALELDDSALYLCASSFRGSGQPQHFGDGTRLSIL.

The count of this clone is one. The rearrangement links TRBV19 to TRBJ2-5, with D hard to call. V lost 7 bases and J 3 bases, leaving 12 bases between the germline ends. The CDR3 is 13 residues long. The V gene's germline CDR1 is LNHDA and CDR2 SQIVND (reference sequence). DNA for the CDR3: TGTGCCAGTAAGAAGACTGCGAAAGAGACCCAGTACTTC. Protein sequence: CASKKTAKETQYF.

This clone is a singleton in its sample. This chain connects TRBV9 to TRBJ1-2; D remains unclear. CDR1 is SGDLS, CDR2 YYNGEE, per germline. V was clipped by 2 bases and J by 4 bases, with 24 bases between them. The CDR3 consists of 18 residues. CDR3 sequence reads: CASSVSGGGEIYPYGYTF. The CDR3 nucleotides are TGTGCCAGCAGCGTCAGCGGAGGTGGCGAAATCTACCCCTATGGCTACACCTTC.

The chain links TRBV6-1 to TRBJ2-2; TRBD1 agrees at 8 bases. The CDR3 runs to 13 residues. Germline assignment: CDR1 MNHNS and CDR2 SASEGT. J gave up 3 bases and V 11 bases, and 5 bases lay outside the gene matches. The CDR3 DNA is TGTGCCGGACAGGGTAGGGACACCGGGGAGCTGTTTTTT. Translated, it gives CAGQGRDTGELFF.

The chain couples TRBV27 to TRBJ2-7, with D tentatively TRBD1 (6 bases). Between the trimmed V and J ends, which lost 7 bases and 2 bases, there was a span of 12 bases. From germline, CDR1 is MNHEY and CDR2 SMNVEV (reference sequence). This CDR3 region has 13 residues. DNA for the CDR3: TGTGCCAGCATCTCTACAGGGACCTACGAGCAGTACTTC. It encodes CASISTGTYEQYF.